This T cell receptor (beta chain) was identified during a study of T cell responses to AZD1222 COVID-19 vaccine. Sequencing was performed with immunoSEQ multiplex PCR; in TCRdb, only in-frame clones are kept and a portion is missing. The sample has some 150,000 clones; less than 90% are singletons. V lost 5 bases, J lost 11 bases, and 16 bases lay in between. The CDR3 is 13 amino acids. Germline loops: CDR1 SGHAT, CDR2 FQNNGV. The sequence was collected from an adult in good health. The starting material was peripheral blood, obtained on day 0 of AZD1222 vaccination. This chain links TRBV11-2 with TRBJ1-5, with a possible D match to TRBD1 (5 bases). The DNA for the CDR3 is TGTGCCAGCAGCCCGGGGCCCCGTGAGGCCCAGCATTTT. It encodes CASSPGPREAQHF. The variable domain in full, with the rest retrieved from reference TRBV11-2 and TRBJ1-5, is EAGVAQSPRYKIIEKRQSVAFWCNPISGHATLYWYQQILGQGPKLLIQFQNNGVVDDSQLPKDRFSAERLKGVDSTLKIQPAKLEDSAVYLCASSPGPREAQHFGDGTRLSIL.